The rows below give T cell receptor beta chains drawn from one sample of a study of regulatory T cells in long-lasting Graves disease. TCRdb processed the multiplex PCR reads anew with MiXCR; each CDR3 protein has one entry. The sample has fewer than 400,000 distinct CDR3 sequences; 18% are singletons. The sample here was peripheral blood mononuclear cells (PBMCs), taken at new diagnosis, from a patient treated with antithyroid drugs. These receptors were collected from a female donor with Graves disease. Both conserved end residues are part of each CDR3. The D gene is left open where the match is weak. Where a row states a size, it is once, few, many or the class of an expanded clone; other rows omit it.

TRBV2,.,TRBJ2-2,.,TGCGCCAGCAGCTACAATCGTGGGGAGCTGTTTTTT,CASSYNRGELFF
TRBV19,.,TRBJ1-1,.,TGTGCCAGTACTGATGAGGGGTTGTGGAACACTGAAGCTTTCTTT,CASTDEGLWNTEAFF
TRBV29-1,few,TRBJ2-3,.,TGCAGGGGCTCGCTGGGCACAGATACGCAGTATTTT,CRGSLGTDTQYF
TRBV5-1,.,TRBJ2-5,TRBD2,TGCGCCAGCAGAGCAAGCGGGACTACCAAAGAGACCCAGTACTTC,CASRASGTTKETQYF
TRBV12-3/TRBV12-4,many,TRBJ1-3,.,TGTGCCAGCAGTGTGTCTGGAAACACCATATATTTT,CASSVSGNTIYF
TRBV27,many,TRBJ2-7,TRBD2,TGTGCCAGCAGTTTAACTAGCGGGAACGAGCAGTACTTC,CASSLTSGNEQYF
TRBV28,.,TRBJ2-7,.,TGTGCCAGCAGGAGGGGTGCGAGAGAGCAGTACTTC,CASRRGAREQYF
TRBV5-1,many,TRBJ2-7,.,TGCGCCAGCAGCTTGTTAGGCAGGGCCCACGAGCAGTACTTC,CASSLLGRAHEQYF
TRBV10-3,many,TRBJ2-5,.,TGTGCCACCATGGAGAGCGGCGCGGAGACCCAGTACTTC,CATMESGAETQYF
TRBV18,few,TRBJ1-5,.,TGTGCCAGCTCACCACGCGACCCTCCCGAGAAGACCTTCCATCAGCCCCAGCATTTT,CASSPRDPPEKTFHQPQHF
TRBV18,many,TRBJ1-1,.,TGTGCCAGCTCACCACTAGCGGGCTTGCGTGGCCCTGAAGCTTTCTTT,CASSPLAGLRGPEAFF
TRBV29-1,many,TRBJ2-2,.,TGCAGCGTTGGACACACCGGGGAGCTGTTTTTT,CSVGHTGELFF
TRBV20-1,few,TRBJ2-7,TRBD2,TGCAGTGCTGGGAGTAGCGGGAACTCCTACGAGCAGTACTTC,CSAGSSGNSYEQYF
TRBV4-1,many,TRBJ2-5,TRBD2,TGCGCCCACCGAGCGGGAGAGATGGAGACCCAGTACTTC,CAHRAGEMETQYF
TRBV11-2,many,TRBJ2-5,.,TGTGCCAGCAGCTTAGAGCCCCGGCGTCCCCACGGAGAGACCCAGTACTTC,CASSLEPRRPHGETQYF
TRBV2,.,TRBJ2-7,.,TGTGCCAGCAGCTTGGATCAGGGGATAGAATACGAGCAGTACTTC,CASSLDQGIEYEQYF
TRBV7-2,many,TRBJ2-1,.,TGTGCCAGCAGCACCACTAGCAGAGCTGCCGGTGAGCAGTTCTTC,CASSTTSRAAGEQFF
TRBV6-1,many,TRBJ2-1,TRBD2,TGTGCCAGCAGCCCGATCCTAGCGGTTTTAAACAATGAGCAGTTCTTC,CASSPILAVLNNEQFF
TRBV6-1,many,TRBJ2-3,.,TGTGCCAGCTCCCTCAGCCCGGGTCCAGATACGCAGTATTTT,CASSLSPGPDTQYF
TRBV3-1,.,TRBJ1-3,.,TGTGCCAGCAGCCAAGATCTTAACGTAGGCTCTGGAAACACCATATATTTT,CASSQDLNVGSGNTIYF
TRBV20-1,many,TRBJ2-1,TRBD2,TGCAGTGCTAGAGATCTGGCTAGCGGCGTCAATGAGCAGTTCTTC,CSARDLASGVNEQFF
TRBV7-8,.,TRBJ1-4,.,TGTGCCAGCAGCTTTCTTCTTGTGGGGGCAACTAATGAAAAACTGTTTTTT,CASSFLLVGATNEKLFF
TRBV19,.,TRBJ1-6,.,TGTGCCAGTCTTTTCGACTCTAACTCCTATAATTCACCCCTCCACTTT,CASLFDSNSYNSPLHF
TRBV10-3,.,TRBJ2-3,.,TGTGCCATCAGTGAACGGGGGACGGGAACAGATACGCAGTATTTT,CAISERGTGTDTQYF
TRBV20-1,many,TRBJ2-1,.,TGCAGTGCTAGAGACTCCTTTAGGAGCTACAATGAGCAGTTCTTC,CSARDSFRSYNEQFF
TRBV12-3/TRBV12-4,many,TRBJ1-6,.,TGTGCCAGCAGTTTTCGGCAGACAAATTCACCCCTCCACTTT,CASSFRQTNSPLHF
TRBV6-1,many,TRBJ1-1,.,TGTGCCAGCGGAAGATTCACTGAAGCTTTCTTT,CASGRFTEAFF
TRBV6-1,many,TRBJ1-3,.,TGTGCCAGCACCTCATCGTCCTACTCTGGAAACACCATATATTTT,CASTSSSYSGNTIYF
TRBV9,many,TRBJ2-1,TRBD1,TGTGCCAGCAGCCCATCGCAGGGGGCGGCCCGCAATGAGCAGTTCTTC,CASSPSQGAARNEQFF